This paragraph reports one TCR beta chain. The repertoire was sequenced with immunoSEQ multiplex PCR; TCRdb's copy has only in-frame clones and lacks some. The table has approximately 140,000 clones, 90% to 95% seen once. These data originate in a study of T cell responses to AZD1222 COVID-19 vaccine. CDR1 is LGHDT and CDR2 is YNNKEL in the germline V gene (reference sequence). The CDR3 sequence is 14 residues long. V shed 2 bases, J shed 2 bases, and the junction held 0 bases outside the gene matches. The sequencing used peripheral blood, collected 28 days after the second AZD1222 dose. This rearrangement joins TRBV3-1 (or the pseudogene TRBV3-2) to TRBJ1-1; TRBD1 matches 9 bases. The sequence derives from an adult who received the AZD1222 COVID-19 vaccine. This CDR3 is CASSQTGGNTEAFF. CDR3 in DNA: TGTGCCAGCAGCCAAACAGGGGGCAACACTGAAGCTTTCTTT.